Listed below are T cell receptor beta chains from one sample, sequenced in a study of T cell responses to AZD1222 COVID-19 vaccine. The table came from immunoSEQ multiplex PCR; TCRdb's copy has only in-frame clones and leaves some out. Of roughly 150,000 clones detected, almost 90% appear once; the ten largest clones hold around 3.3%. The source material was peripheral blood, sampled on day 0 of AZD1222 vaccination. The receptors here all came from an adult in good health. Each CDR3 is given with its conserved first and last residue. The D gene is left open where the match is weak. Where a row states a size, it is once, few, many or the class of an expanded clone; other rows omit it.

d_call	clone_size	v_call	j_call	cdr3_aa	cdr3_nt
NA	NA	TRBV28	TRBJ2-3	CASSLEHTQYF	TGTGCCAGCAGCCTAGAGCATACGCAGTATTTT
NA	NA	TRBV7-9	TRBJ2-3	CASSFARSTDTQYF	TGTGCCAGCAGCTTTGCGAGGAGCACAGATACGCAGTATTTT
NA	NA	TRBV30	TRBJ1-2	CAWSVLGVRYYGYTF	TGTGCCTGGAGTGTACTGGGGGTCCGCTACTATGGCTACACCTTC
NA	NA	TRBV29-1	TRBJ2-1	CSVDGLAGRWGQFF	TGCAGCGTTGATGGTCTTGCGGGAAGGTGGGGGCAGTTCTTC
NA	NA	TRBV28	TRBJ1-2	CASRSASLYGYTF	TGTGCCAGCAGATCCGCTTCCCTCTATGGCTACACCTTC
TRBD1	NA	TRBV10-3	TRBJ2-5	CATRDSSQETQYF	TGTGCCACACGGGACAGCTCCCAAGAGACCCAGTACTTC
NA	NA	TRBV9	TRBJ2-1	CASSVGGGYNEQFF	TGTGCCAGCAGCGTAGGCGGAGGCTACAATGAGCAGTTCTTC
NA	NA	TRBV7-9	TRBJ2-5	CASSLAGGAWETQYF	TGTGCCAGCAGCTTAGCGGGTGGGGCGTGGGAGACCCAGTACTTC
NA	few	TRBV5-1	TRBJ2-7	CASSLGAGVGHEQYF	TGCGCCAGCAGCTTGGGGGCGGGTGTCGGGCACGAGCAGTACTTC
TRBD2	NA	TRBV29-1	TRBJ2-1	CSVKIAGYNEQFF	TGCAGCGTCAAAATAGCGGGCTACAATGAGCAGTTCTTC
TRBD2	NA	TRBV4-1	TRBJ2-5	CASSPREGPQETQYF	TGCGCCAGCAGCCCTCGGGAGGGGCCCCAAGAGACCCAGTACTTC
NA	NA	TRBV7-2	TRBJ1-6	CASSLGPSTDNSPLHF	TGTGCCAGCAGCTTAGGCCCGTCGACGGATAATTCACCCCTCCACTTT
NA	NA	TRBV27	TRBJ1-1	CASSIPGTLSEAFF	TGTGCCAGCAGTATTCCCGGGACACTCTCTGAAGCTTTCTTT
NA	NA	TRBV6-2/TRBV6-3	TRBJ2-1	CASSYQGSYNEQFF	TGTGCCAGCAGTTACCAAGGGTCCTACAATGAGCAGTTCTTC
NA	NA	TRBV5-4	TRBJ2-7	CASTTGGGNYEQYF	TGTGCCAGCACCACCGGTGGGGGGAACTACGAGCAGTACTTC
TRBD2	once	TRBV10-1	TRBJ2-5	CASISSTPLAGGPKTQYF	TGCGCCAGCATTTCCTCAACCCCACTAGCGGGAGGGCCGAAGACCCAGTACTTC
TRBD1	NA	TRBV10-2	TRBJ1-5	CASKGQGVGSNQPQHF	TGCGCCAGCAAAGGACAGGGGGTCGGCAGCAATCAGCCCCAGCATTTT
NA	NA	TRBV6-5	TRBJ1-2	CASSYLAETNYGYTF	TGTGCCAGCAGTTACTTGGCAGAAACTAACTATGGCTACACCTTC
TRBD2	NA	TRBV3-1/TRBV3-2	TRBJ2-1	CASSHPTSGLRNEQFF	TGTGCCAGCAGCCATCCTACTAGCGGCTTGCGCAATGAGCAGTTCTTC
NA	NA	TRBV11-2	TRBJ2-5	CASSLFASGGETQYF	TGTGCCAGCAGCTTATTTGCTAGTGGGGGAGAGACCCAGTACTTC
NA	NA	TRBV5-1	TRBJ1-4	CASSLAGTGEEKLFF	TGCGCCAGCAGCTTGGCGGGGACCGGTGAAGAAAAACTGTTTTTT
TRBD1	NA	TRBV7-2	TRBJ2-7	CASSITGGVSYEQYF	TGTGCCAGCAGCATAACAGGGGGCGTCTCCTACGAGCAGTACTTC
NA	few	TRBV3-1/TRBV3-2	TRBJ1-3	CASSRTILRGSGNTIYF	TGTGCCAGCAGCCGAACCATACTAAGGGGATCTGGAAACACCATATATTTT
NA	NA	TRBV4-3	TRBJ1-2	CASSQDQGEYYGYTF	TGCGCCAGCAGCCAAGATCAGGGAGAGTACTATGGCTACACCTTC
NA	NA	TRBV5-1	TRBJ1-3	CASRGRGRDSGNTIYF	TGCGCCAGCAGGGGACGGGGTAGGGACTCTGGAAACACCATATATTTT
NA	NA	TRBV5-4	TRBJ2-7	CASSLDPGNYEQYF	TGTGCCAGCAGCTTGGATCCGGGAAACTACGAGCAGTACTTC
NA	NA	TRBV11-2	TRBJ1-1	CASSLVGFDTEAFF	TGTGCCAGCAGCTTAGTCGGGTTTGACACTGAAGCTTTCTTT
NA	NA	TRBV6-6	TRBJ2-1	CASSYSKDEQFF	TGTGCCAGCAGTTACTCGAAGGATGAGCAGTTCTTC
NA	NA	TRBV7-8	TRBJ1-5	CASSLVGGDQPQHF	TGTGCCAGCAGCTTAGTTGGGGGAGATCAGCCCCAGCATTTT
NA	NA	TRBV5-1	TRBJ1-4	CASSLSAGEKLFF	TGCGCCAGCAGCTTGTCGGCTGGAGAAAAACTGTTTTTT
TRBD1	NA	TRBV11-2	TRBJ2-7	CASRQGYEQYF	TGTGCCAGCAGACAGGGGTACGAGCAGTACTTC
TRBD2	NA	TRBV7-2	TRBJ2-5	CASSPGLAQETQYF	TGTGCCAGCAGCCCCGGACTAGCCCAAGAGACCCAGTACTTC
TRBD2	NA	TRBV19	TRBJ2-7	CASSSRGSPGEQYF	TGTGCCAGTAGTAGTCGCGGGAGTCCGGGAGAGCAGTACTTC
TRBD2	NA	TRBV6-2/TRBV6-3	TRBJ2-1	CASSYELAGIYNEQFF	TGTGCCAGCAGTTACGAATTAGCGGGGATCTACAATGAGCAGTTCTTC
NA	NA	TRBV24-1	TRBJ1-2	CATSGGNYGYTF	TGTGCCACCAGTGGCGGGAACTATGGCTACACCTTC
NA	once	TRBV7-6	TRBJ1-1	CASSSRGVTEAFF	TGTGCCAGCAGCTCTCGGGGGGTAACTGAAGCTTTCTTT
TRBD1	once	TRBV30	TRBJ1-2	CAWTLGTASQTF	TGTGCCTGGACATTGGGGACAGCATCCCAGACCTTC
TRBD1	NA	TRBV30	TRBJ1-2	CAWSVPGQGGYGYTF	TGTGCCTGGAGTGTACCGGGACAGGGTGGCTATGGCTACACCTTC
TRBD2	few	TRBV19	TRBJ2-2	CASGGSSGSLELFF	TGTGCCAGTGGGGGGTCTAGCGGGAGTTTGGAGCTGTTTTTT
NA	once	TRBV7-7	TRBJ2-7	CASSLVPRSSYEQYF	TGTGCCAGCAGCTTAGTACCCAGAAGCTCCTACGAGCAGTACTTC
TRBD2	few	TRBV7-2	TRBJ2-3	CASSLVIGGDTQYF	TGTGCCAGCAGCTTAGTCATCGGGGGGGATACGCAGTATTTT
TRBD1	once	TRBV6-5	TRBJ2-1	CASRRTGNNEQFF	TGTGCCAGCAGAAGGACAGGGAACAATGAGCAGTTCTTC
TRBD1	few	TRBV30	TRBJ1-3	CAWTGGGNTIYF	TGTGCCTGGACAGGGGGCGGAAACACCATATATTTT
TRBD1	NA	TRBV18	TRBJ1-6	CASSPGTGNSPLHF	TGTGCCAGCTCACCTGGGACAGGGAATTCACCCCTCCACTTT
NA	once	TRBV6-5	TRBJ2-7	CASSSPGTSYEQYF	TGTGCCAGCAGTTCACCGGGCACATCTTACGAGCAGTACTTC
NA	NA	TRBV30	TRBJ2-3	CASAVRGRTDTQYF	TGTGCCTCCGCAGTCAGAGGGAGGACAGATACGCAGTATTTT
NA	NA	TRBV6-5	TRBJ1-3	CASSINRGSGNTIYF	TGTGCCAGCAGTATAAATAGGGGTTCGGGAAACACCATATATTTT
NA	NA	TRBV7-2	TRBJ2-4	CASSLAGSLTKNIQYF	TGTGCCAGCAGCTTAGCGGGTAGTCTCACCAAAAACATTCAGTACTTC
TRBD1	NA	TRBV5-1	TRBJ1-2	CASSRGQGGNYGYTF	TGCGCCAGCAGCCGGGGACAGGGAGGCAACTATGGCTACACCTTC
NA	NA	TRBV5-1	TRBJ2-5	CASSQLGSVGETQYF	TGCGCCAGCAGCCAACTCGGCAGCGTTGGAGAGACCCAGTACTTC
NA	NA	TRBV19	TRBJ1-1	CASRSGSGNTEAFF	TGTGCCAGTCGTTCGGGGAGTGGGAACACTGAAGCTTTCTTT
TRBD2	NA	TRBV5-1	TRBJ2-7	CASSSPGGLAGAYEQYF	TGCGCCAGCAGCTCCCCGGGTGGACTAGCGGGGGCCTACGAGCAGTACTTC
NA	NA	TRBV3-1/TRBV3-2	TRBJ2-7	CASSPRVLNYEQYF	TGTGCCAGCAGCCCCCGGGTCCTCAACTACGAGCAGTACTTC
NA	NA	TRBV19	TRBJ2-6	CASMAGYGANVLTF	TGTGCCAGTATGGCGGGTTATGGGGCCAACGTCCTGACTTTC
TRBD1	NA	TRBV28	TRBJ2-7	CASSLSGQGAYEQYF	TGTGCCAGCAGTTTATCGGGCCAGGGGGCATACGAGCAGTACTTC
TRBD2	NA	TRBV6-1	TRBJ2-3	CASSEKVLAGSSTDTQYF	TGTGCCAGCAGCGAAAAGGTCCTAGCGGGAAGTAGCACAGATACGCAGTATTTT
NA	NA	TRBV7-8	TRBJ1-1	CASSLPRVDGGRNTEAFF	TGTGCCAGCAGCTTACCCCGGGTCGATGGGGGGAGGAACACTGAAGCTTTCTTT
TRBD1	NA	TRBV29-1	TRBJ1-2	CSVGDRAGYTF	TGCAGCGTAGGGGACAGGGCTGGCTACACCTTC
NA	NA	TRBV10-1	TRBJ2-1	CASSGPRNEQFF	TGCGCCAGCAGTGGACCACGCAATGAGCAGTTCTTC